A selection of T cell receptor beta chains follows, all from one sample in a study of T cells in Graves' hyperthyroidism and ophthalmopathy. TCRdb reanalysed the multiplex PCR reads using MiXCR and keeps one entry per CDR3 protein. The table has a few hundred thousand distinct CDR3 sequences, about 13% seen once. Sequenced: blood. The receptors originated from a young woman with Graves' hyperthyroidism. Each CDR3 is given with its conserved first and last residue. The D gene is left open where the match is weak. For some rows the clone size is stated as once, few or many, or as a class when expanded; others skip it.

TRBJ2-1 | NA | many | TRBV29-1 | CSDRITGYNEQFF | TGCAGCGATCGAATAACGGGATACAATGAGCAGTTCTTC
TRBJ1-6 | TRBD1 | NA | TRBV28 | CASSFGGTGPSPLHF | TGTGCCAGCAGTTTCGGCGGGACAGGGCCTTCACCCCTCCACTTT
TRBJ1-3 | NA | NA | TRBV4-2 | CASSQESGNTIYF | TGTGCCAGCAGCCAAGAGTCTGGAAACACCATATATTTT
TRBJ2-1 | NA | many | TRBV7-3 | CASSLTFSRLTYNEQFF | TGTGCCAGCAGCTTAACGTTTTCTAGGCTAACGTACAATGAGCAGTTCTTC
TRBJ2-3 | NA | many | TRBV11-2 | CASSTRDSPSTDTQYF | TGTGCCAGCAGCACGCGGGACAGCCCTAGCACAGATACGCAGTATTTT
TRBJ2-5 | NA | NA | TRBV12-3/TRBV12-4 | CASTDRQAQETQYF | TGTGCCAGCACCGACCGACAAGCTCAAGAGACCCAGTACTTC
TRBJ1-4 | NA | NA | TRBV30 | CASHREGHEKLFF | TGTGCCTCACACCGGGAAGGGCATGAAAAACTGTTTTTT
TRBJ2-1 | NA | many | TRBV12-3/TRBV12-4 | CASTPSRLFNYNEQFF | TGTGCCAGCACCCCTTCCCGCCTATTTAACTACAATGAGCAGTTCTTC
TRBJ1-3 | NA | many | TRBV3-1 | CASSQELYSGNTIYF | TGTGCCAGCAGCCAAGAGTTGTACTCTGGAAACACCATATATTTT
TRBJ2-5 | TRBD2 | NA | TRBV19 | CASSLSSGAETQYF | TGTGCCAGTAGTCTCTCTAGCGGAGCAGAGACCCAGTACTTC
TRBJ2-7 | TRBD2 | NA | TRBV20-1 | CSARRGTSGRTGEQYF | TGCAGTGCTAGAAGAGGGACTAGCGGGAGGACGGGCGAGCAGTACTTC